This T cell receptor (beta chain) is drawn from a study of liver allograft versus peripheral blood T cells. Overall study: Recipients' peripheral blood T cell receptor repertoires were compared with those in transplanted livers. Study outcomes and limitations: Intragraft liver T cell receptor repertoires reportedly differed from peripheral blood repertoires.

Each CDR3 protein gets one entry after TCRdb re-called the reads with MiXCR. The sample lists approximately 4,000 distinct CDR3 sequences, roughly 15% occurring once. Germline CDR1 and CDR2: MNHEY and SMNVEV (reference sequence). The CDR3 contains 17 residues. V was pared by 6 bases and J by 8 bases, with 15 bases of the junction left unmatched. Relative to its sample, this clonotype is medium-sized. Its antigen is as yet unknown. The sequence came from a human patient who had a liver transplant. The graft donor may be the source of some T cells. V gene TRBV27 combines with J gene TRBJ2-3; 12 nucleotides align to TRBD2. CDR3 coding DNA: TGTGCCAGCAGACTCCGGAGCCTAGCGGGGGGGGAGATTACGCAGTATTTT. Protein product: CASRLRSLAGGEITQYF.